This T cell receptor (beta chain) was recovered during a study of T-cell reconstitution after alpha-beta-depleted transplantation in children. Whole-study findings and limits: T cells produced anew were the main source of T-cell counts and diversity one year after transplant. About two months after transplant, alpha-beta T cells reportedly came from several hundred expanded graft clones. Day-60 TCRbeta diversity that was high in some patients was derived from surviving recipient T cells and thymic progenitors.

Unique molecular identifiers were built into the TCRbeta library. MiXCR was run by TCRdb on the PCR reads, yielding one entry per CDR3 protein. The sample consists of hundreds of thousands of distinct CDR3 sequences, about 10% of them appearing once. This clonotype was detected ten times or more. As yet, its antigen is unknown. This CDR3 is built from 15 residues. Trimming left V 7 bases short and J 4 bases short, with 20 bases between. CDR1 and CDR2 (germline): LNHDA, SQIVND (reference sequence). The gene calls are TRBV19 and TRBJ2-7, with D possibly TRBD1 on 6 matching bases. The specimen was PBMCs, collected before TCRalphabeta/CD19-depleted stem cell transplant. This TCR was recovered from a child between 2 and 9 years old with inherited bone marrow failure, due to receive a stem cell transplant. The CDR3 is CASTPDSRFGYEQYF. The CDR3 nucleotides read TGTGCCAGTACCCCGGACAGCCGATTCGGATACGAGCAGTACTTC.